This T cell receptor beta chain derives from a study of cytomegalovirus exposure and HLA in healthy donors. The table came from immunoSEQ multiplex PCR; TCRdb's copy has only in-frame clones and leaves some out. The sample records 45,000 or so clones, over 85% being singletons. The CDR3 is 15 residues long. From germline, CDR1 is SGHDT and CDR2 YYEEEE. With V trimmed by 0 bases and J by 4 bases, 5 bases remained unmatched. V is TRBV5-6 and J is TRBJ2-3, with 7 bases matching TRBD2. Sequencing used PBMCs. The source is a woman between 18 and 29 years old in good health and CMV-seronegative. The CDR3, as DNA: TGTGCCAGCAGCTTGGGACTAGCAGGGCCAGATACGCAGTATTTT. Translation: CASSLGLAGPDTQYF. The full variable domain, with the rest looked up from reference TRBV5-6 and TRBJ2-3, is DAGVTQSPTHLIKTRGQQVTLRCSPKSGHDTVSWYQQALGQGPQFIFQYYEEEERQRGNFPDRFSGHQFPNYSSELNVNALLLGDSALYLCASSLGLAGPDTQYFGPGTRLTVL.